This paragraph covers one TCR beta chain sequence. Its antigen remains unidentified. CDR1 and CDR2 (germline): SQVTM, ANQGSEA. CDR3 length: 12 residues. Trimming stripped 7 bases from V and 9 bases from J, with 16 bases between. These data are taken from a study of OX40 agonist ivuxolimab in advanced cancers. Study summary: Administration of intravenous ivuxolimab to patients occurred every 2 weeks at 0.01 to 10 mg/kg.

Broader study findings: Partial responders receiving 0.1-3.0 mg/kg showed among the lowest clonal expansion.

The data were produced by immunoSEQ multiplex PCR, yet TCRdb's version contains in-frame clones alone and is incomplete. The table lists around 72,000 clones, about 81% of them singletons. The clonotype originates from an adult with an advanced solid tumor such as melanoma, head and neck, liver or kidney cancer. The input for sequencing was CD4+ or CD8+ T cells sorted from blood, taken in a trial of the OX40 agonist ivuxolimab. The gene calls are TRBV29-1 and TRBJ1-5, with D tentatively TRBD1 (6 bases). For the CDR3, the DNA is TGCAGCGCAAGACAGGCCCAGGGGCCCCAGCATTTT. Its translation: CSARQAQGPQHF.